This T cell receptor (beta chain) came from a study of blood T cell repertoires in COVID-19. At the level of the study: There were acute and convalescent COVID-19 samples, and they came from the United States, Italy and Spain. From T cells, B-cell-depleted T cells, or PBMCs came the material, which was cDNA or gDNA.

Participant ages covered about 18 to 100 years across 24 US areas. The V end lost 0 bases, the J end lost 7 bases, and 17 bases lay between the germline ends. The germline V gene has CDR1 SGDLS and CDR2 YYNGEE. The CDR3 is made up of 16 amino acids. Per the study methods: It was from reference gene primer amplification that nucleated cell counts were estimated. Sequenced by immunoSEQ multiplex PCR; TCRdb stores in-frame clones only, minus some. Clonal size and the V and J genes are those of that table, whereas D and trimming came from the DNA. The repertoire has approximately 280,000 clones, approximately 90% of them found once; the top ten carry about 5.5%.

Sequencing was done on a sample of PBMCs or T cells enriched from blood (not recorded which). The V gene is TRBV9, the J gene TRBJ2-1, with D possibly matching TRBD1 (6 bases). The clonotype comes from a woman aged 40 to 50 who had recovered from COVID-19. The CDR3 nucleotides are TGTGCCAGCAGCGTAGGAAACAGGGCCCAGCGAAATGAGCAGTTCTTC. It encodes CASSVGNRAQRNEQFF.